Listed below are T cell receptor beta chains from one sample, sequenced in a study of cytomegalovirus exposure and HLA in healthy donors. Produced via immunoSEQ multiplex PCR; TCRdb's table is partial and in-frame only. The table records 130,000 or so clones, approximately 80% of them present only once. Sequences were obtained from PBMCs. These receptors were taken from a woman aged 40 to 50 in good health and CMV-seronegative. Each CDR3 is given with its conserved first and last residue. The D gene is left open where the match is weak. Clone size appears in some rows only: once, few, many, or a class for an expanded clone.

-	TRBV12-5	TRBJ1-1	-	TGTGCTAGTGGATCTACAAGCGGAGCTTTCTTT	CASGSTSGAFF
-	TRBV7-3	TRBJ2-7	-	TGTGCCAGCAGCTTAATCCCCACCTACGAGCAGTACTTC	CASSLIPTYEQYF
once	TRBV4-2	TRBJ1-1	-	TGTGCCAGCAGCCCGTCTGGGGCCTCGGTCACTGAAGCTTTCTTT	CASSPSGASVTEAFF
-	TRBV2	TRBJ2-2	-	TGTGCCAGCAGTTGGGGGCAAGAAGGGGAGCTGTTTTTT	CASSWGQEGELFF
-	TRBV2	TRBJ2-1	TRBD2	TGTGTCAGCAATGAACTAGCGTTAATGGATGAGCAGTTCTTC	CVSNELALMDEQFF
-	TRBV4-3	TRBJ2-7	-	TGCGCCAGCAGCCAGGAGGGGCGCTCCTACGAGCAGTACTTC	CASSQEGRSYEQYF
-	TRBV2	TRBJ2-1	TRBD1	TGTGCCAGCAGTGATTGGGACAGGGTCGGTGAGCAGTTCTTC	CASSDWDRVGEQFF
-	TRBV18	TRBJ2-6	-	TGTGCCAGCTCACCACTCTCCTACTCTGGGGCCAACGTCCTGACTTTC	CASSPLSYSGANVLTF
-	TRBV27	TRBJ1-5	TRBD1	TGTGCCAGCAGTTCTAAACACAGGGGCCCTCAGCCCCAGCATTTT	CASSSKHRGPQPQHF
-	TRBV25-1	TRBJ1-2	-	TGTGCCAGCAGTGAGTCTTACAGGGTTGGCTACACCTTC	CASSESYRVGYTF
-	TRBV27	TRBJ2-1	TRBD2	TGTGCCAGCAGTTTTGGTCTAGCGGGAGGTAGGGGGAATGGCAATGAGCAGTTCTTC	CASSFGLAGGRGNGNEQFF
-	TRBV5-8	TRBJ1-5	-	TGTGCCAGCAGCTCCCAGGGAAGGGGCAATCAGCCCCAGCATTTT	CASSSQGRGNQPQHF
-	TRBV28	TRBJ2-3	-	TGTGCCAGCCGAATGGGAGGCACAGATACGCAGTATTTT	CASRMGGTDTQYF
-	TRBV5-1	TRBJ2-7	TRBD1	TGCGCCAGCAGGGGACAGGGGGCTTCCGAGCAGTACTTC	CASRGQGASEQYF
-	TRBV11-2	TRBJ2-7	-	TGTGCCAGCAGATCGCTGACTAGAACCTACGAGCAGTACTTC	CASRSLTRTYEQYF
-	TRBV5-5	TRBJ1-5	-	TGTGCCAGCAGCTTAATCATCAATCAGCCCCAGCATTTT	CASSLIINQPQHF